These 10 T cell receptor beta chains share one sample of origin, sequenced in a study of cytomegalovirus exposure and HLA in healthy donors. The PCR contained 60 Vbeta and 13 Jbeta primers. Profiling relied on immunoSEQ multiplex PCR, and the TCRdb table lists in-frame clones only, not all of them. The table shows around 110,000 clones, with roughly 85% occurring only once. The sample was PBMCs. The receptors shown here come from a man aged 25-45 years in good health and CMV-seropositive.

This rearrangement joins TRBV6-1 to TRBJ1-6; 8 bases are a match to TRBD1. The CDR3 extends over 15 amino acids. J was trimmed by 6 bases and V by 1 base; bases with no gene match: 2. Germline CDR1 MNHNS, CDR2 SASEGT. The CDR3 is CASSEVGQGNSPLHF. CDR3 nucleotides: TGTGCCAGCAGTGAAGTTGGACAGGGTAATTCACCCCTCCACTTT.

V and J are TRBV15 and TRBJ2-1; 10 bases line up with TRBD2. This CDR3 is 16 amino acids long. Germline trimming cut 3 bases from V and 9 bases from J; bases unmatched to any gene: 11. The germline V gene encodes CDR1 LNHNV and CDR2 YYDKDF (reference sequence). DNA for the CDR3: TGTGCCACCAGCAGGTCCCGGCTAGCGGGAGCTTCTGAGCAGTTCTTC. Translated: CATSRSRLAGASEQFF.

There are a few counts of this clone. The chain is built from TRBV19 and TRBJ2-2; 7 bases line up with TRBD1. Unmatched junction bases numbered 4, after V lost 3 bases and J lost 3 bases. This CDR3 is 15 amino acids long. Germline loops: CDR1 LNHDA, CDR2 SQIVND (reference sequence). The CDR3 spells CASSIYRGDTGELFF. CDR3 DNA sequence: TGTGCCAGTAGTATTTACAGGGGAGACACCGGGGAGCTGTTTTTT.

Turning to this clone: Since a much larger clone is just one base distant, this may be a read error. The sample holds other DNA sequences that translate to the same CDR3. The chain has TRBV7-9 and TRBJ1-2, with 10 bases lining up with TRBD1. This CDR3 is 15 amino acids long. CDR1 is SEHNR and CDR2 is FQNEAQ in the germline V gene (reference sequence). In DNA form, the CDR3 reads TGCGCCAGCAGCCAGCTGGGGACAGGGGTCCCTAGCGACACCTTC. This gives the protein CASSQLGTGVPSDTF. The whole variable domain, remainder taken from reference TRBV7-9 and TRBJ1-2, is DTGVSQNPRHKITKRGQNVTFRCDPISEHNRLYWYRQTLGQGPEFLTYFQNEAQLEKSRLLSDRFSAERPKGSFSTLEIQRTEQGDSAMYLCASSQLGTGVPSDTFGSGTRLTVV.

The V gene is TRBV7-9, the J gene TRBJ2-5, with a possible D match to TRBD1 (6 bases). Deletions cut 5 bases from V and 3 bases from J, with 10 bases between. The CDR3 totals 13 residues. The germline V gene encodes CDR1 SEHNR and CDR2 FQNEAQ (reference sequence). CDR3 amino acids: CASSLRTEETQYF. DNA of the CDR3: TGTGCCAGCAGCCTCCGGACAGAAGAGACCCAGTACTTC.

The count of this clone is one. The gene calls are TRBV7-3 and TRBJ2-2, with a weak D call TRBD1 (5 bases). Germline V lookup: CDR1 SGHTA, CDR2 FQGTGA. The germline V and J ends were trimmed by 5 bases and 1 base, with 8 bases remaining between them. CDR3 size: 14 residues. CDR3 loop: CASSPDRNTGELFF. In DNA form, the CDR3 reads TGTGCCAGCAGCCCCGACAGGAACACCGGGGAGCTGTTTTTT.

This chain connects TRBV10-3 to TRBJ1-3; 7 bases match TRBD1. The germline V gene has CDR1 ENHRY and CDR2 SYGVKD. J lost 2 bases, V lost 10 bases, and 8 bases had no gene match. The CDR3 is 14 residues long. The CDR3 nucleotides are TGTGCCACCGGGGACAGCCGAACTGGAAACACCATATATTTT. Amino acid sequence: CATGDSRTGNTIYF.

The rearrangement joins TRBV2 to TRBJ2-1; 9 nucleotides match TRBD1. Germline loops: CDR1 SNHLY, CDR2 FYNNEI. The CDR3 spans 14 residues. The trim removed 9 bases at V and 7 bases at J, leaving 10 bases unmatched. CDR3: CASLQNRGQNEQFF. The CDR3 region has the DNA TGTGCCAGTCTGCAAAACAGGGGGCAAAATGAGCAGTTCTTC.

The chain has TRBV10-2 and TRBJ1-2, with D possibly being TRBD1 (6 bases). Germline CDR1 and CDR2: WSHSY and SAAADI. CDR3 size: 15 residues. Trimming shortened V by 6 bases and J by 1 base, and 15 bases separated the two germline ends. For the CDR3, the DNA is TGCGCCAGCAGGCGGGGGGGCGCCGATAACTATGGCTACACCTTC. Translating gives CASRRGGADNYGYTF.

The chain recombines TRBV28 with TRBJ2-1; TRBD1 matches 7 bases. V shed 10 bases, J shed 5 bases, and the junction held 17 bases outside the gene matches. The germline gives CDR1 MDHEN, CDR2 SYDVKM. CDR3 length: 16 amino acids. The CDR3 coding sequence is TGTGCCATCCAACACTTTTGGGACAGCCACGACAATGAGCAGTTCTTC. Its translation: CAIQHFWDSHDNEQFF.